This T cell receptor beta chain was sequenced in a study of control samples from healthy donors and cancer patients. CDR3 length: 12 residues. Germline CDR1 SEHNR, CDR2 FQNEAQ (reference sequence). V gave up 5 bases and J gave up 8 bases, with 12 bases separating them. TCRdb keeps only in-frame clones here, not all; method: immunoSEQ multiplex PCR. The table includes 150,000 to 200,000 clones, 93% detected once. The source of this sequence is a woman aged 55-70 years in good health. Sequenced input: blood. V is TRBV7-9 and J is TRBJ1-1, with TRBD1 as a possible D gene (6 bases). As DNA, the CDR3 is TGTGCCAGCAGCCGCCAGGACAGAGAAGCTTTCTTT. Its protein product is CASSRQDREAFF. The full variable domain, rest sourced from reference TRBV7-9 and TRBJ1-1, is DTGVSQNPRHKITKRGQNVTFRCDPISEHNRLYWYRQTLGQGPEFLTYFQNEAQLEKSRLLSDRFSAERPKGSFSTLEIQRTEQGDSAMYLCASSRQDREAFFGQGTRLTVV.